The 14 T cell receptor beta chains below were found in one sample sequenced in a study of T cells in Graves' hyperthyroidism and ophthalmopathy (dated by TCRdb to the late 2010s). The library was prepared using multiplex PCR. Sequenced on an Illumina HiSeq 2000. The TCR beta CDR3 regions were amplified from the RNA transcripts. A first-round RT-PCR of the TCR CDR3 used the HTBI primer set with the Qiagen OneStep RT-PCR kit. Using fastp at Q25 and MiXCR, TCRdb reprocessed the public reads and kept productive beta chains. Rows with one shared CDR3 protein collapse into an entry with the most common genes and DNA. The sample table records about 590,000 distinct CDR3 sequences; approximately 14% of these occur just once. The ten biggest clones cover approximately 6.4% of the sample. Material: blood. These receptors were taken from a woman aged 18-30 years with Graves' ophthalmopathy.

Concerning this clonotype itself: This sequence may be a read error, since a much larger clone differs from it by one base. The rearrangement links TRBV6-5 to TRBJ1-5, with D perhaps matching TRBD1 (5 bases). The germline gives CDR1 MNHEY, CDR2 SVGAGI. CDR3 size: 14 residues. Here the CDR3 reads CASSYSARDQSQHF. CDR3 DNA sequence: TGTGCCAGCAGTTACTCGGCCAGGGATCAGTCCCAGCATTTT.

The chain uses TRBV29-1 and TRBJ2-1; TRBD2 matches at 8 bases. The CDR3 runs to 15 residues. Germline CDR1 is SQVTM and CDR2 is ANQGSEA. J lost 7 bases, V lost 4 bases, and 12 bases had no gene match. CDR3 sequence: CSVVLTGGGGNEQFF. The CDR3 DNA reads TGCAGCGTTGTTCTAACGGGAGGGGGTGGGAATGAGCAGTTCTTC.

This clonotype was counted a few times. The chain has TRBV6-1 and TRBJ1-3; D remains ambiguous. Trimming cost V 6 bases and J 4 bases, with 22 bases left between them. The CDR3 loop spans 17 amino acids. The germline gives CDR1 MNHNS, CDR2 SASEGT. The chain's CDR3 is CASSPRRRPLGGNTIYF. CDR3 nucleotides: TGTGCCAGCAGCCCCCGACGGAGGCCGTTGGGAGGAAACACCATATATTTT.

The CDR3 reads CASSTRLAGGYEQYF. For the CDR3, the DNA is TGTGCCAGTAGTACCAGACTAGCGGGAGGATACGAGCAGTACTTC. The chain carries TRBV19 and TRBJ2-7; 13 positions agree with TRBD2. The germline CDR1 and CDR2 sequences are LNHDA and SQIVND (reference sequence). The V and J ends lost 4 bases and 4 bases, in that order; junction bases with no gene match: 4. This CDR3 has 15 residues.

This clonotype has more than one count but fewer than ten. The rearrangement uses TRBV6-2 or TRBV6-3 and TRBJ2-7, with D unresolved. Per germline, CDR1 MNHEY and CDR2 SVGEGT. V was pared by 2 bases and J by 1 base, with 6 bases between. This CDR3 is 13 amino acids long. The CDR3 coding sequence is TGTGCCAGCAGTTACCCCCATTCCTACGAGCAGTACTTC. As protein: CASSYPHSYEQYF.

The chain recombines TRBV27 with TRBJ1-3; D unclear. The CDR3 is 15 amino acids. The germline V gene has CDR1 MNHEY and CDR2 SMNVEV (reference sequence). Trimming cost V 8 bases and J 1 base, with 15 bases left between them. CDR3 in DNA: TGTGCCAGCCGCAAGGGAAGGGAATCTGGAAACACCATATATTTT. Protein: CASRKGRESGNTIYF.

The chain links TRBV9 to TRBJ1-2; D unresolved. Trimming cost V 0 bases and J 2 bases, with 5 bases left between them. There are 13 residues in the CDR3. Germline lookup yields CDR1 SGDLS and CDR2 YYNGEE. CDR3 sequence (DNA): TGTGCCAGCAGCGTAGAACAGAACTATGGCTACACCTTC. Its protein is CASSVEQNYGYTF.

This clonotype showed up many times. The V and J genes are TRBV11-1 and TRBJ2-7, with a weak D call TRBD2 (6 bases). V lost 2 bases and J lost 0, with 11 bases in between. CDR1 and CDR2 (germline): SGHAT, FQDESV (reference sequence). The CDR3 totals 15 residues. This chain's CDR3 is CASSLISGSSYEQYF. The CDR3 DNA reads TGTGCCAGCAGCTTAATCTCCGGGAGCTCCTACGAGCAGTACTTC.

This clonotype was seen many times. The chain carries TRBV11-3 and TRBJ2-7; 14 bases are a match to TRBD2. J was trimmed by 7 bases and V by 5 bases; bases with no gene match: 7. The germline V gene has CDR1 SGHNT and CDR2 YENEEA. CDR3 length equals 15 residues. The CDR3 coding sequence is TGTGCCAGCAGCCCGGGGACTAGCGGGAGTAGGGAGCAGTACTTC. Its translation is CASSPGTSGSREQYF.

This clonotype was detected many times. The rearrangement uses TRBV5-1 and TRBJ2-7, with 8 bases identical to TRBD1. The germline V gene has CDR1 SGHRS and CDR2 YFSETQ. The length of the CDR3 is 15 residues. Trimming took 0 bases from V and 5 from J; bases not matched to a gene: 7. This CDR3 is CASSLAGTGFNEQYF. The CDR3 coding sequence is TGCGCCAGCAGCTTGGCCGGGACAGGATTCAACGAGCAGTACTTC.

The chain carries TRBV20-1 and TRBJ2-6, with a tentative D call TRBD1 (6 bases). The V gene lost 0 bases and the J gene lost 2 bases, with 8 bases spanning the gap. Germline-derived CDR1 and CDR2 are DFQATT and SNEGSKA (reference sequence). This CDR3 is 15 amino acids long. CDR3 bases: TGCAGTGCTAGAGACAGGGGTGCTGGGGCCAACGTCCTGACTTTC. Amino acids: CSARDRGAGANVLTF.

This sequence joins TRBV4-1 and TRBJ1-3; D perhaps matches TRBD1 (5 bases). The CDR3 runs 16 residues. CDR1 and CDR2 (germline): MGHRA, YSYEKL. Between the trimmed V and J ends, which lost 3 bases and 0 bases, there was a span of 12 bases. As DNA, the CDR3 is TGCGCCAGCAGCCACGTGGGACGGAACTCTGGAAACACCATATATTTT. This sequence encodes CASSHVGRNSGNTIYF.

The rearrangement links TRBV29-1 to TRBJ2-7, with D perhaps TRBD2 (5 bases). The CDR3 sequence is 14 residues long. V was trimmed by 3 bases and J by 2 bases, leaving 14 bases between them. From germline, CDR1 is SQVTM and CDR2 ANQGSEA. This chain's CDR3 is CSVEWAEGTYEQYF. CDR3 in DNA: TGCAGCGTTGAGTGGGCAGAGGGAACCTACGAGCAGTACTTC.

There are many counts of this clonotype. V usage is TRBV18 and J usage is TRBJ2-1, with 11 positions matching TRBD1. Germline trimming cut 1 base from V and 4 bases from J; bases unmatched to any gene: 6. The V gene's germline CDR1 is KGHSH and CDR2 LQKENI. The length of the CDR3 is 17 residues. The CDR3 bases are TGTGCCAGCTCACCACGCCCGGGACAGGGGGGGTACAATGAGCAGTTCTTC. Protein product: CASSPRPGQGGYNEQFF. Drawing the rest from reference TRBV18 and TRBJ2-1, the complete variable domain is NAGVMQNPRHLVRRRGQEARLRCSPMKGHSHVYWYRQLPEEGLKFMVYLQKENIIDESGMPKERFSAEFPKEGPSILRIQQVVRGDSAAYFCASSPRPGQGGYNEQFFGPGTRLTVL.